The clone carrying this TCR beta chain was seen only a few times. Its target is unknown. An end of the junction differs from the germline gene, which may be a read error. Vbeta (60) and Jbeta (13) primers were used in the PCR. The method was immunoSEQ multiplex PCR; TCRdb's version includes in-frame clones alone and lacks a portion of them. Of some 150,000 clones listed, roughly four fifths are singletons. The source of the sample is a study of cytomegalovirus exposure and HLA in healthy donors. Across the whole study: Early release data held roughly 90 million unique TCRs from HLA-typed donors. Study observations and caveats: The study flagged around 160 TCR beta chains as cytomegalovirus-associated. At a 0.05 false discovery rate, a later analysis found some 18,000 TCR beta sequences to be associated with HLA alleles.

Germline lookup yields CDR1 MNHNS and CDR2 SASEGT. The CDR3 extends over 12 amino acids. When sampled, the donors appeared nominally healthy, though they likely had unrecorded immune exposures. The origin of this receptor is a middle-aged man in good health and CMV-seronegative. Sequences were obtained from PBMCs. V is TRBV6-1 and J is TRBJ2-7; D not resolved. Here the CDR3 reads CASSESSHEQYF. The CDR3 nucleotides read TGTGCCAGCAGTGAAAGCTCCCACGAGCAGTACTTC.